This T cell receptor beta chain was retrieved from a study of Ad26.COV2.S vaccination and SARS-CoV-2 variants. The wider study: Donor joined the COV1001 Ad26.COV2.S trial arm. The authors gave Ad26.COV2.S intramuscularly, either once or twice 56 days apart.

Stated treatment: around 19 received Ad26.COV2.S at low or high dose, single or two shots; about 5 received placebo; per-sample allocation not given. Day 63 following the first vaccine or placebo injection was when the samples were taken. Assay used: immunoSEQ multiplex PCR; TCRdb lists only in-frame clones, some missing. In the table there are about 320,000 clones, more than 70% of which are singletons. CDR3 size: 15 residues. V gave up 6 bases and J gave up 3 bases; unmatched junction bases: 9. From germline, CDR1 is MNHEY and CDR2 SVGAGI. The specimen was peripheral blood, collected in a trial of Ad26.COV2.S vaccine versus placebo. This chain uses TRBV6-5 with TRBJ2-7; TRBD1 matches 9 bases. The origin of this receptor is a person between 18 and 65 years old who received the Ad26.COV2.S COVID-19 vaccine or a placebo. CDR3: CASSNRGTGIYEQYF. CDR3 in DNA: TGTGCCAGCAGCAACCGGGGGACAGGGATCTACGAGCAGTACTTC.